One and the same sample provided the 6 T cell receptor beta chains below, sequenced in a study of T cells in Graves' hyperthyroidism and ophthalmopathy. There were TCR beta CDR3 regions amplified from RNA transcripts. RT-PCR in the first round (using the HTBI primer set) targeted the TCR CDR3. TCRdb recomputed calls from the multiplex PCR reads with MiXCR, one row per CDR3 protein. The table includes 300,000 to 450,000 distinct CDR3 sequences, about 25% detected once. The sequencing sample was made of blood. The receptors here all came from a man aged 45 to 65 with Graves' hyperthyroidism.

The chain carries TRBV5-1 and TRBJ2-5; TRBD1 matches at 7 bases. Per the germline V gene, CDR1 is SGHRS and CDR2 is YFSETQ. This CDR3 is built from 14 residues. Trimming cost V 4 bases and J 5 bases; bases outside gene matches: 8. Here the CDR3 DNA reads TGCGCCAGCAGCAAACAGGGGATGAGGGAGACCCAGTACTTC. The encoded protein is CASSKQGMRETQYF.

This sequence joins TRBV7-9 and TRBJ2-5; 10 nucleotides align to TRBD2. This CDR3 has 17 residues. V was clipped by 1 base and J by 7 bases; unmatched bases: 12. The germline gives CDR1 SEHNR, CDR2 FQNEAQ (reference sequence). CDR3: CASSLGGLAGVYGTQYF. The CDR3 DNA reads TGTGCCAGCAGCTTAGGAGGGCTAGCGGGAGTCTATGGGACCCAGTACTTC.

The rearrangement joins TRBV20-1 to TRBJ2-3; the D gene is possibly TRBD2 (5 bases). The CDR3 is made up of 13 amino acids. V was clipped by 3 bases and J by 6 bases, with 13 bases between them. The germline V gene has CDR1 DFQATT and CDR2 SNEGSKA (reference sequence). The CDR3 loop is CSASGIPTDTQYF. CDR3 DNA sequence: TGCAGTGCTAGCGGGATACCCACCGATACGCAGTATTTT.

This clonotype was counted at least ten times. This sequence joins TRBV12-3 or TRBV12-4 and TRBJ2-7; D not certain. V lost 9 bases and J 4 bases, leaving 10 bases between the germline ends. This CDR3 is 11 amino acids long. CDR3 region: CASAEGYEQYF. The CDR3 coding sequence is TGTGCCAGTGCCGAAGGGTACGAGCAGTACTTC.

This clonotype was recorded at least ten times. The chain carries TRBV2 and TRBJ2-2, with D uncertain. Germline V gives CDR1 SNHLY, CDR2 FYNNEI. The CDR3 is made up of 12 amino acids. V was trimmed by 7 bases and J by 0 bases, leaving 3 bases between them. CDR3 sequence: CASTPNTGELFF. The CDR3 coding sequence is TGTGCCAGCACACCGAACACCGGGGAGCTGTTTTTT.

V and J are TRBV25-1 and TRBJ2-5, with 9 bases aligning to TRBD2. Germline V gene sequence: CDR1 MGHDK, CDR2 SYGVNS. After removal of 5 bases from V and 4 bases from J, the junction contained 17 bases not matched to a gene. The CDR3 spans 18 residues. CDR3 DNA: TGTGCCAGCAGTTCCCCACCAATCGGGCGGGAGGGGTTAGAGACCCAGTACTTC. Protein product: CASSSPPIGREGLETQYF. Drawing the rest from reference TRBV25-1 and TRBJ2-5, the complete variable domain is EADIYQTPRYLVIGTGKKITLECSQTMGHDKMYWYQQDPGMELHLIHYSYGVNSTEKGDLSSESTVSRIRTEHFPLTLESARPSHTSQYLCASSSPPIGREGLETQYFGPGTRLLVL.